This TCR beta chain was observed in a study of T-cell reconstitution after alpha-beta-depleted transplantation in children. General observations from the study: For some patients, TCRbeta diversity was high at day 60 because of recipient T cells and thymic progenitors that survived. T-cell counts and diversity were attributed mostly to newly produced T cells one year after transplant. There were reportedly several hundred expanded graft clones from which alpha-beta T cells came about two months after transplant.

Unique molecular identifiers were incorporated into the prepared TCRbeta library. TCRdb re-analysed the PCR reads in MiXCR, keeping a single row per CDR3 protein. The sample holds approximately 82,000 distinct CDR3 sequences; about 16% are singletons and the top ten take roughly 21%. In its sample, this clonotype was seen a few times. Its matching antigen is unknown. The V gene's germline CDR1 is SQVTM and CDR2 ANQGSEA. V was clipped by 6 bases and J by 5 bases, with 7 bases between them. The CDR3 contains 10 residues. The sequenced sample was PBMCs, mostly from graft donor cells, obtained 180 days after TCRalphabeta/CD19-depleted stem cell transplant. The chain recombines TRBV29-1 with TRBJ1-2; no definite D call. This sequence was found in a male patient between 2 and 15 years old who had a stem cell transplant for acute lymphoblastic leukemia, so the T cells may come from the graft donor. CDR3 nucleotides: TGCAGCGTGGCTAGTTATGGCTACACCTTC. It translates to CSVASYGYTF.